The clone carrying this T cell receptor (beta chain) was seen a handful of times. Tagging with unique molecular identifiers was applied to individual cDNA molecules. TCRdb analysed the 5' RACE reads with MiXCR anew, one entry per CDR3 protein. The sample yields about 33,000 distinct CDR3 sequences, roughly 4% seen once. The V gene's germline CDR1 is LGHNA and CDR2 YNFKEQ. Between the trimmed V and J ends, which lost 5 bases and 8 bases, there was a span of 9 bases. The CDR3 has 12 residues. The data originate from a study of early T cells in non-severe SARS-CoV-2 infection. At the level of the study: Sequencing used unsorted whole-blood bulk RNA, so chains lack pairing.

The genes are TRBV4-2 and TRBJ1-4; D not resolved. The clonotype originates from an adult who was a healthcare worker with PCR-confirmed SARS-CoV-2 infection or an uninfected control (not recorded which). The sequenced material came from whole blood. DNA for the CDR3: TGTGCCAGCAGCGGCGGACGGGAAAAACTGTTTTTT. The encoded protein is CASSGGREKLFF.